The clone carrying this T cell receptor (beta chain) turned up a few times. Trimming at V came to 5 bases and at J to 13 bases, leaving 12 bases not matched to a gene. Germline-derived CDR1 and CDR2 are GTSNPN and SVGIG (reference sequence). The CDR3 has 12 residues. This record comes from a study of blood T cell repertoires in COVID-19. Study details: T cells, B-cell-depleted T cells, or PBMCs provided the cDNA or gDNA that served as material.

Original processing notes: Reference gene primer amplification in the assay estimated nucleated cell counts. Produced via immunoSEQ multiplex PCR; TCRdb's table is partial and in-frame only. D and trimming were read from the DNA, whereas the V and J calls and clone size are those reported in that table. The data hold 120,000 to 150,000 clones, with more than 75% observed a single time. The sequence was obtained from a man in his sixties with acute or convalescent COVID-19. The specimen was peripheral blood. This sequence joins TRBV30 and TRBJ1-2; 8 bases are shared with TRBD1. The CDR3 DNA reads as TGTGCCTGGTCGGGACAGGTCTCACTAGGCACCTTC. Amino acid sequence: CAWSGQVSLGTF.